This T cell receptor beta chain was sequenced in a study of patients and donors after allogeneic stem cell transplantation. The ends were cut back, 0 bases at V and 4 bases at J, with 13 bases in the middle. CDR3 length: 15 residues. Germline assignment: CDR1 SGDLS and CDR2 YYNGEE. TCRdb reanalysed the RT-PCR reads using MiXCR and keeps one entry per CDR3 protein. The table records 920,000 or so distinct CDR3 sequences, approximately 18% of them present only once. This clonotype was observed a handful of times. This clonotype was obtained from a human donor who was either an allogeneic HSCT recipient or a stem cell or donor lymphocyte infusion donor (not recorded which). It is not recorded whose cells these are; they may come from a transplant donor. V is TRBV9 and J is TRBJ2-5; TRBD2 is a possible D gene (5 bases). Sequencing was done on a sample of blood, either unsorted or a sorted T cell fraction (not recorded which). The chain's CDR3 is CASSVGASRPETQYF. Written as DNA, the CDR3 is TGTGCCAGCAGCGTAGGGGCTAGCAGACCAGAGACCCAGTACTTC.